This T cell receptor (beta chain) was recovered during a study of CD8+ T cells in alopecia areata. As for the study in general: Treated individuals took tofacitinib by mouth, 5 to 10 mg twice daily. The study, taken as a whole, reports: Researchers say the link of baseline CD8+ expansion to response remains uncertain, with one nonresponder. More clonal than normal scalp was lesional scalp, particularly alopecia totalis/universalis.

This clone has a handful of counts. Its specificity is not known. The CDR3 runs to 15 residues. Germline V gives CDR1 KGHSH, CDR2 LQKENI. Trimming took off 3 bases at V and 6 bases at J, with 17 bases between the two ends. Sequencing used cDNA as its template, made by extracting RNA and reverse transcribing it. Generated by immunoSEQ multiplex PCR, the TCRdb table keeps only in-frame clones and is missing some. The sample has 100,000 to 130,000 clones; 84% are singletons. Sample treatment: oral pan-JAK inhibitor, 5-10 mg twice daily. Source: CD8+ T cells sorted from blood, taken at week 24, from a patient treated with tofacitinib. The source is a human donor with alopecia areata. The chain carries TRBV18 and TRBJ1-2; a possible D gene is TRBD1 (5 bases). The CDR3 reads CASSPVTRDGNGYTF. The CDR3 DNA follows: TGTGCCAGCTCACCCGTTACTAGGGACGGCAATGGCTACACCTTC.